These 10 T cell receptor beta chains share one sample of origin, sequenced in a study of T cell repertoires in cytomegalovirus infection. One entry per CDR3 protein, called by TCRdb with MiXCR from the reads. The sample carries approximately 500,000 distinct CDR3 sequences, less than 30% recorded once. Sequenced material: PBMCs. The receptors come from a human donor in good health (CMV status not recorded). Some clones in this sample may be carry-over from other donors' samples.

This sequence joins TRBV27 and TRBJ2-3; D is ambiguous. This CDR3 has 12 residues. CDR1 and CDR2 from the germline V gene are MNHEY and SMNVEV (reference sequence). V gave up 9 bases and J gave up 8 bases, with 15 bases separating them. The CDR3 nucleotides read TGTGCCAGTTCGGACCGCACCGGTACGCAGTATTTT. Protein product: CASSDRTGTQYF.

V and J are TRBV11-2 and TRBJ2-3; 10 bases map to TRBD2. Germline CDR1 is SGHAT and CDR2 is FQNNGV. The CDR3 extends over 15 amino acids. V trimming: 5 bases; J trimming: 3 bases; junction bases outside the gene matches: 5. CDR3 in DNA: TGTGCCAGCAGCCGAGGGACTAGCGAGACAGATACGCAGTATTTT. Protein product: CASSRGTSETDTQYF. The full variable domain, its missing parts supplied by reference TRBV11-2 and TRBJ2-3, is EAGVAQSPRYKIIEKRQSVAFWCNPISGHATLYWYQQILGQGPKLLIQFQNNGVVDDSQLPKDRFSAERLKGVDSTLKIQPAKLEDSAVYLCASSRGTSETDTQYFGPGTRLTVL.

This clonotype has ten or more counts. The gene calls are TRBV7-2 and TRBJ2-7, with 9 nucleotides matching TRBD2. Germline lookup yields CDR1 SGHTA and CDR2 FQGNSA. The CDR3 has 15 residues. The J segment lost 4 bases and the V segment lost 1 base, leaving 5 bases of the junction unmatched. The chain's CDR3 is CASSLVASGNYEQYF. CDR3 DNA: TGTGCCAGCAGCTTAGTGGCTAGCGGGAATTACGAGCAGTACTTC.

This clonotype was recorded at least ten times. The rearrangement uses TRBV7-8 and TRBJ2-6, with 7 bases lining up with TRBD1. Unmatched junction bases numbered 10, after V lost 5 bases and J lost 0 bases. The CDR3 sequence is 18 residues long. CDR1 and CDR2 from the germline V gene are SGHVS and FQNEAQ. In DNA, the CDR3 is TGTGCCAGCAGCGTCCGGGACAGCCTAGACTCTGGGGCCAACGTCCTGACTTTC. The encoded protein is CASSVRDSLDSGANVLTF.

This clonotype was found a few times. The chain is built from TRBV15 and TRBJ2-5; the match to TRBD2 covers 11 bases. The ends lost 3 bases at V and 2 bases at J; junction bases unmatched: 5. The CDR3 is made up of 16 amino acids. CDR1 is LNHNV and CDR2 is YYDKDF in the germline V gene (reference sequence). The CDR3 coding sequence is TGTGCCACCAGCAGGGCCGGGACTAGCGGACAAGAGACCCAGTACTTC. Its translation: CATSRAGTSGQETQYF.

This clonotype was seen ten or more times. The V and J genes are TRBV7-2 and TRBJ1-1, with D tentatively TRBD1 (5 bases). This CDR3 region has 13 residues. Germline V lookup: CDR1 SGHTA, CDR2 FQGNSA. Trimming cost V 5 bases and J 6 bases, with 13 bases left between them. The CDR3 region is CASSPQGKAEAFF. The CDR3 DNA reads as TGTGCCAGCAGCCCCCAGGGTAAGGCTGAAGCTTTCTTT.

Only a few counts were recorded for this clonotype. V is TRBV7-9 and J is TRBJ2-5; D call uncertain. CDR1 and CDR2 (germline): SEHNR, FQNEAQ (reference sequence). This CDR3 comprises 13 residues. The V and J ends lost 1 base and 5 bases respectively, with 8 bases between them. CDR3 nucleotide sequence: TGTGCCAGCAGCTTAGTTAGTTTCGAGACCCAGTACTTC. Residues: CASSLVSFETQYF.

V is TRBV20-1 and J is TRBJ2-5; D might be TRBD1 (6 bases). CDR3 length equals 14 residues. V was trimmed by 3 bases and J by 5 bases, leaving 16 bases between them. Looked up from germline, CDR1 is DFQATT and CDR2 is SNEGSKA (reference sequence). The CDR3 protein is CSASKGMGAETQYF. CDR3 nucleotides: TGCAGTGCTAGTAAGGGGATGGGGGCCGAGACCCAGTACTTC.

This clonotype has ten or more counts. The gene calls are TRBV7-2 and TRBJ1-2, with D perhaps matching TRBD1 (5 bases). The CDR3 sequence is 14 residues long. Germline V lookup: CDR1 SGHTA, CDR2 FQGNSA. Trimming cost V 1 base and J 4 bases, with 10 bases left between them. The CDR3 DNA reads TGTGCCAGCAGCTTAGTGGGGCAGACCTATGGCTACACCTTC. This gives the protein CASSLVGQTYGYTF.

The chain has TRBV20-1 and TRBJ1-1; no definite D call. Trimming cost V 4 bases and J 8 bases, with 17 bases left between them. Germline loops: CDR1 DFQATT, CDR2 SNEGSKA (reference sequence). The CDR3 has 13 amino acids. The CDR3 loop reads CSATFDGSPEAFF. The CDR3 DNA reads TGCAGTGCTACCTTCGACGGTTCCCCCGAAGCTTTCTTT.